Sequencing of this TCR beta chain was carried out in a study of T-cell memory formation after mild COVID-19. Overall study: TCR clusters were largely donor specific.

Each CDR3 protein gets one entry after TCRdb re-called the 5' RACE reads with MiXCR. The table records hundreds of thousands of distinct CDR3 sequences, around a quarter of them present only once. The ends lost 3 bases at V and 3 bases at J; junction bases unmatched: 3. CDR3 length equals 15 residues. Germline V CDR1 and CDR2: LNHDA, SQIVND (reference sequence). The sample taken for sequencing was PBMCs or a T cell subset sorted from them (not recorded which). This sequence was found in an adult woman who had mild COVID-19 (a few samples of this study predate the infection). Cell type and time point are not known. The rearrangement joins TRBV19 to TRBJ2-3; 10 bases fit TRBD2. The CDR3 loop reads CASSISSGRTDTQYF. The CDR3 nucleotides are TGTGCCAGTAGTATTTCTAGCGGGAGAACAGATACGCAGTATTTT. Together with reference TRBV19 and TRBJ2-3, the CDR3 gives the full variable domain: DGGITQSPKYLFRKEGQNVTLSCEQNLNHDAMYWYRQDPGQGLRLIYYSQIVNDFQKGDIAEGYSVSREKKESFPLTVTSAQKNPTAFYLCASSISSGRTDTQYFGPGTRLTVL.